The rows below give T cell receptor beta chains drawn from one sample of a study of OX40 agonist ivuxolimab in advanced cancers. Repertoires were generated with immunoSEQ multiplex PCR, while TCRdb's copy carries only in-frame clones and drops some. Of about 66,000 clones in the sample, 91% were seen once. The sample was CD4+ or CD8+ T cells sorted from blood, taken in a trial of the OX40 agonist ivuxolimab. The receptor source for this set is an adult with an advanced solid tumor such as melanoma, head and neck, liver or kidney cancer. The CDR3 runs from the conserved cysteine through the conserved F or W. Fields, in order: D gene, clone size, J gene, V gene, CDR3 protein, CDR3 DNA. The D gene is left open where the match is weak. Clone sizes are given selectively: once, few, many, or a class where the clone is expanded.

.,.,TRBJ1-4,TRBV2,CASSEVRVNEKLFF,TGTGCCAGCAGTGAGGTCAGGGTTAATGAAAAACTGTTTTTT
TRBD2,.,TRBJ2-1,TRBV4-1,CASSQHTSGSQNEQFF,TGCGCCAGCAGCCAACACACTAGCGGGAGCCAAAATGAGCAGTTCTTC
.,.,TRBJ2-7,TRBV6-6,CASSRTDSYEQYF,TGTGCCAGCAGCCGGACGGACTCCTACGAGCAGTACTTC
TRBD2,.,TRBJ2-7,TRBV6-5,CASGSSGRGDYEQYF,TGTGCCAGCGGTTCCAGCGGGAGGGGGGACTACGAGCAGTACTTC
.,.,TRBJ2-3,TRBV28,CASSLGRGRLRTDTQYF,TGTGCCAGCAGTTTAGGTAGGGGCCGGTTGAGAACAGATACGCAGTATTTT
.,.,TRBJ1-6,TRBV9,CASSSGGGSYNSPLHF,TGTGCCAGCAGCTCAGGAGGGGGTTCCTATAATTCACCCCTCCACTTT
.,once,TRBJ2-7,TRBV11-2,CASTLSGAGEQYF,TGTGCCAGCACCCTAAGCGGAGCTGGGGAGCAGTACTTC
.,.,TRBJ2-1,TRBV10-2,CASSRTFYNEQFF,TGCGCCAGCTCGAGAACTTTCTACAATGAGCAGTTCTTC
.,.,TRBJ1-6,TRBV30,CAWSLPGRGYNSPLHF,TGTGCCTGGAGTCTCCCGGGGAGGGGGTATAATTCACCCCTCCACTTT
.,.,TRBJ2-7,TRBV5-4,CASSKEGSSEQYF,TGTGCCAGCAGCAAGGAGGGCTCAAGCGAGCAGTACTTC
.,.,TRBJ1-2,TRBV2,CASVATNPTNRYGYTF,TGTGCCAGCGTGGCGACAAACCCTACTAACCGCTATGGCTACACCTTC
TRBD1,few,TRBJ1-5,TRBV6-5,CASSYSSDRGDQPQHF,TGTGCCAGCAGTTACTCGTCGGACAGGGGGGATCAGCCCCAGCATTTT
TRBD1,.,TRBJ2-1,TRBV6-6,CASSTRQGQSYNEQFF,TGTGCCAGCAGTACTAGACAGGGGCAATCCTACAATGAGCAGTTCTTC
.,.,TRBJ2-5,TRBV10-1,CASSLGQGTQYF,TGCGCCAGCAGTTTGGGGCAAGGGACCCAGTACTTC
TRBD1,.,TRBJ2-4,TRBV13,CASRRQGAKNIQYF,TGTGCCAGCAGGAGACAGGGGGCCAAAAACATTCAGTACTTC
.,.,TRBJ2-1,TRBV19,CASSYARGWQIEQFF,TGTGCCAGTAGTTATGCGAGGGGCTGGCAGATTGAGCAGTTCTTC
.,.,TRBJ2-2,TRBV6-1,CASTRQVNTGELFF,TGTGCCAGCACACGACAGGTGAACACCGGGGAGCTGTTTTTT
TRBD2,.,TRBJ2-3,TRBV7-8,CASSTLAYGRATDTQYF,TGTGCCAGCAGCACATTAGCCTACGGGAGGGCCACAGATACGCAGTATTTT
TRBD2,.,TRBJ2-2,TRBV7-8,CASSLRTSGNTGELFF,TGTGCCAGCAGCTTGAGGACTAGCGGGAACACCGGGGAGCTGTTTTTT
.,.,TRBJ1-4,TRBV6-5,CASSYSGVPHEKLFF,TGTGCCAGCAGTTACTCAGGGGTGCCCCATGAAAAACTGTTTTTT
TRBD2,.,TRBJ2-5,TRBV9,CASSVRSSGRTETQYF,TGTGCCAGCAGCGTAAGATCCAGCGGGAGGACGGAGACCCAGTACTTC
.,.,TRBJ2-3,TRBV7-6,CASSSSVASTDTQYF,TGTGCCAGCAGCTCGAGCGTTGCTAGCACAGATACGCAGTATTTT
.,.,TRBJ1-2,TRBV6-1,CASSLDSYGYTF,TGTGCCAGCAGCCTCGACAGCTATGGCTACACCTTC
TRBD2,.,TRBJ2-1,TRBV5-4,CASGVAGLNEQFF,TGTGCCAGCGGGGTAGCGGGTCTCAATGAGCAGTTCTTC
.,.,TRBJ2-2,TRBV27,CASSLFSVGYSGTGELFF,TGTGCCAGCAGTTTATTTTCAGTAGGATATTCGGGCACCGGGGAGCTGTTTTTT
.,.,TRBJ2-2,TRBV29-1,CSVEGGLGTGELFF,TGCAGCGTTGAGGGGGGCTTGGGCACCGGGGAGCTGTTTTTT
.,.,TRBJ1-3,TRBV25-1,CASSGLGTGHYYTIYF,TGTGCCAGCAGTGGCCTCGGAACAGGACATTATTACACCATATATTTT
.,.,TRBJ2-5,TRBV30,CAWNRFLQETQYF,TGTGCCTGGAATCGGTTCTTACAAGAGACCCAGTACTTC
.,.,TRBJ2-2,TRBV2,CASSGVTTGELFF,TGTGCCAGCAGTGGGGTAACCACCGGGGAGCTGTTTTTT
.,.,TRBJ2-7,TRBV6-1,CASLPGPTYEQYF,TGTGCCAGCTTACCGGGGCCTACCTACGAGCAGTACTTC
.,.,TRBJ1-5,TRBV28,CASSSSTGFNQPQHF,.
.,once,TRBJ2-5,TRBV28,CATQSAGTQGETQYF,TGTGCCACCCAGTCGGCGGGGACCCAGGGGGAGACCCAGTACTTC
.,.,TRBJ2-7,TRBV5-8,CASSLGQNYEQYF,TGTGCCAGCAGCCTAGGCCAGAACTACGAGCAGTACTTC
.,.,TRBJ2-1,TRBV28,CASSFETRLSQFF,TGTGCCAGCAGTTTCGAGACTCGACTGTCGCAGTTCTTC
.,once,TRBJ2-3,TRBV5-1,CASSSGDGARGTDTQYF,TGCGCCAGCAGCTCCGGGGACGGCGCCAGAGGGACAGATACGCAGTATTTT
.,.,TRBJ2-2,TRBV10-2,CATATRNTGELFF,TGCGCCACGGCCACTAGGAACACCGGGGAGCTGTTTTTT
TRBD1,.,TRBJ1-5,TRBV7-2,CASSSRQGNQPQHF,TGTGCCAGCAGCTCCAGACAGGGTAATCAGCCCCAGCATTTT
.,once,TRBJ2-4,TRBV6-1,CASSPRTQAKNIQYF,TGTGCCAGCAGTCCGAGGACCCAAGCCAAAAACATTCAGTACTTC
.,.,TRBJ2-2,TRBV5-1,CASSLTVNTGELFF,TGCGCCAGCAGCTTGACAGTGAACACCGGGGAGCTGTTTTTT
TRBD1,.,TRBJ2-1,TRBV19,CATRDRGYNEQFF,TGTGCCACCCGGGACAGGGGTTACAATGAGCAGTTCTTC
TRBD2,once,TRBJ2-1,TRBV28,CASRGLAGAYEQFF,TGTGCCAGCAGGGGACTAGCGGGAGCATATGAGCAGTTCTTC
TRBD2,.,TRBJ2-7,TRBV7-7,CASSLEAGGLYEQYF,TGTGCTAGCAGCTTAGAAGCGGGAGGCCTCTACGAGCAGTACTTC
.,.,TRBJ1-2,TRBV27,CASSLSGESYGYTF,TGTGCCAGCAGTTTATCAGGGGAGTCCTATGGCTACACCTTC
.,.,TRBJ2-1,TRBV6-5,CASSYGYNEQFF,TGTGCCAGCAGCTACGGGTACAATGAGCAGTTCTTC
.,.,TRBJ2-7,TRBV5-1,CASRRLDSSSYEQYF,TGCGCCAGCAGGAGGCTGGACAGTTCCTCCTACGAGCAGTACTTC